This passage covers 19 T cell receptor beta chains from one sample sequenced in a study of human versus mouse CDR3 diversity and MHC coevolution. The method was immunoSEQ multiplex PCR; TCRdb's version includes in-frame clones alone and lacks a portion of them. The sample includes tens of thousands of clones, just under 95% of them seen just once. Sequencing was done on a sample of naive CD4+ T cells from blood. Subset defined: CD45RO-negative CD62L-positive naive CD4 T cells. These receptors were collected from a person aged 25 to 75 in good health.

This clone is a singleton in its sample. This rearrangement joins TRBV7-6 to TRBJ1-5; 8 bases fit TRBD1. The CDR3 loop spans 14 amino acids. V shed 5 bases and J 2 bases; nucleotides not matched to a gene: 2. Looked up from germline, CDR1 is SGHVS and CDR2 is FNYEAQ. The DNA of the CDR3 is TGTGCCAGCAGCCCGACAGGGGGCAATCAGCCCCAGCATTTT. Translating it yields CASSPTGGNQPQHF.

Notes on this clone: Different DNA sequences within this sample yield the same CDR3. This rearrangement joins TRBV30 to TRBJ2-7, with D maybe TRBD1 (5 bases). The CDR3 consists of 11 residues. V lost 5 bases, J lost 2 bases, and 7 bases lay in between. Germline CDR1 GTSNPN, CDR2 SVGIG (reference sequence). CDR3 bases: TGTGCCTGGGACAGAGCCTACGAGCAGTACTTC. This gives the protein CAWDRAYEQYF.

The chain links TRBV5-1 to TRBJ1-3; D may be TRBD1 (5 bases). Germline V lookup: CDR1 SGHRS, CDR2 YFSETQ. This CDR3 region has 16 residues. The germline V and J ends were trimmed by 0 bases and 2 bases, with 12 bases remaining between them. In DNA form, the CDR3 reads TGCGCCAGCAGCTTGGCTAGGGGAGGTGCTGGAAACACCATATATTTT. Translating it yields CASSLARGGAGNTIYF.

V usage is TRBV9 and J usage is TRBJ2-3, with 7 bases fitting TRBD1. CDR3 size: 16 residues. The V gene end was trimmed by 0 bases and the J gene end by 1 base; junction bases not matched to a gene: 5. The germline gives CDR1 SGDLS, CDR2 YYNGEE. The CDR3 loop is CASSVEPGGRTDTQYF. Written as DNA, the CDR3 is TGTGCCAGCAGCGTAGAGCCAGGGGGACGCACAGATACGCAGTATTTT.

The sample holds one count of this clone. The rearrangement joins TRBV5-4 to TRBJ2-1; perhaps TRBD2 as D (6 bases). CDR1 is SGHNT, CDR2 YYREEE, per germline (reference sequence). This CDR3 spans 15 amino acids. Trimming took 0 bases from V and 8 from J, leaving 15 bases between them. CDR3 region: CASSLAGGRNHEQFF. The CDR3 DNA sequence: TGTGCCAGCAGCTTGGCCGGGGGTAGGAACCATGAGCAGTTCTTC.

V gene TRBV23-1 combines with J gene TRBJ2-7; no definite D call. TRBV23-1 is identified as an open reading frame with a role that is uncertain. The CDR3 covers 13 residues. Trimming stripped 8 bases from V and 0 bases from J, with 11 bases between. CDR3: CASQGGSSYEQYF. The CDR3 DNA is TGCGCCAGCCAAGGCGGTTCCTCCTACGAGCAGTACTTC.

The chain recombines TRBV10-3 with TRBJ2-1; 10 nucleotides line up with TRBD2. There are 17 residues in the CDR3. The V segment lost 6 bases and the J segment 0 bases; nucleotides outside the gene matches: 8. Germline V gene data show CDR1 as ENHRY and CDR2 as SYGVKD. The CDR3 loop reads CAISKTSGLSSYNEQFF. The DNA of the CDR3 is TGTGCCATCAGCAAGACTAGCGGGCTGAGCTCCTACAATGAGCAGTTCTTC.

The rearrangement joins TRBV6-1 to TRBJ2-1; 14 bases fit TRBD2. The CDR3 spans 15 residues. Germline V lookup: CDR1 MNHNS, CDR2 SASEGT. V shed 6 bases, J shed 8 bases, and the junction held 6 bases outside the gene matches. This chain's CDR3 is CASRRLAGGPDEQFF. CDR3 DNA sequence: TGTGCCAGCAGGCGACTAGCGGGAGGGCCGGATGAGCAGTTCTTC.

CDR3 region: CSVREDFKQGISFSYNEQFF. DNA of the CDR3: TGCAGCGTGAGAGAAGATTTCAAACAGGGGATTTCTTTCTCCTACAATGAGCAGTTCTTC. V and J are TRBV29-1 and TRBJ2-1, with 7 bases that match TRBD1. J gave up 0 bases and V 6 bases, and 23 bases lay outside the gene matches. The CDR3 totals 20 residues. Germline CDR1 and CDR2: SQVTM and ANQGSEA.

The chain uses TRBV14 and TRBJ1-1; unclear D gene. Germline loops: CDR1 SGHDN, CDR2 FVKESK. With 4 bases removed from V and 0 bases from J, the gap between germline ends came to 6 bases. The length of the CDR3 is 13 residues. CDR3 DNA sequence: TGTGCCAGCAGCCCGTCGGTGAACACTGAAGCTTTCTTT. This gives the protein CASSPSVNTEAFF.

The chain carries TRBV7-9 and TRBJ2-7, with TRBD1 as a possible D gene (6 bases). Looked up from germline, CDR1 is SEHNR and CDR2 is FQNEAQ (reference sequence). Trimming pared 5 bases from V and 7 bases from J, leaving 21 bases between. The CDR3 has 15 residues. In DNA, the CDR3 is TGTGCCAGCAGCGCACGTACAGGGTTTAGGGAAGAGCAGTACTTC. This sequence encodes CASSARTGFREEQYF.

The V and J genes are TRBV7-8 and TRBJ2-2; 7 nucleotides match TRBD1. The J segment lost 1 base and the V segment lost 5 bases, leaving 10 bases of the junction unmatched. The CDR3 runs to 17 residues. Germline V lookup: CDR1 SGHVS, CDR2 FQNEAQ. CDR3 coding DNA: TGTGCCAGCAGCAACTTAGTAGGGACAGAGAACACCGGGGAGCTGTTTTTT. This encodes CASSNLVGTENTGELFF.

This clone appeared a few times. The V gene is TRBV14, the J gene TRBJ1-1; 7 nucleotides match TRBD1. Unmatched junction bases numbered 8, after V lost 6 bases and J lost 1 base. CDR1 and CDR2 (germline): SGHDN, FVKESK. The CDR3 extends over 15 amino acids. CDR3 amino acids: CASSYLDRANTEAFF. CDR3 in DNA: TGTGCCAGCAGTTACTTAGACAGGGCGAACACTGAAGCTTTCTTT.

The rearrangement joins TRBV4-3 to TRBJ2-6; the D gene is possibly TRBD2 (5 bases). V dropped 3 bases and J dropped 1 base, with 10 bases sitting between them. Germline CDR1 reads LGHNA; CDR2 reads YSLEER. The CDR3 runs 16 residues. The CDR3 sequence is CASSQRAASGANVLTF. The CDR3 DNA follows: TGCGCCAGCAGCCAGAGGGCGGCTTCTGGGGCCAACGTCCTGACTTTC.

The gene calls are TRBV7-3 and TRBJ2-7, with 7 bases matching TRBD1. The V and J ends lost 5 bases and 0 bases, in that order; junction bases with no gene match: 4. The germline V gene has CDR1 SGHTA and CDR2 FQGTGA. The length of the CDR3 is 14 residues. The CDR3 coding sequence is TGTGCCAGCAGCGAGACAGGGAGCTCCTACGAGCAGTACTTC. Its protein product is CASSETGSSYEQYF.

The CDR3 sequence is CASSETGESSPLHF. CDR3 nucleotides: TGTGCCAGCAGTGAGACAGGGGAGAGTTCACCCCTCCACTTT. The gene calls are TRBV6-1 and TRBJ1-6; 8 bases match TRBD1. There are 14 residues in the CDR3. J lost 9 bases, V lost 3 bases, and 4 bases had no gene match. Germline CDR1 reads MNHNS; CDR2 reads SASEGT.

This rearrangement joins TRBV5-1 to TRBJ2-5; the match to TRBD2 covers 7 bases. Trimming removed 4 bases from V and 5 bases from J; junction bases left unmatched: 8. The CDR3 loop spans 14 amino acids. CDR1 SGHRS and CDR2 YFSETQ come from the germline V gene. CDR3 loop: CASSGIDGGETQYF. CDR3 in DNA: TGCGCCAGCAGCGGGATAGACGGGGGGGAGACCCAGTACTTC. Complete variable domain (other parts from reference TRBV5-1 and TRBJ2-5): KAGVTQTPRYLIKTRGQQVTLSCSPISGHRSVSWYQQTPGQGLQFLFEYFSETQRNKGNFPGRFSGRQFSNSRSEMNVSTLELGDSALYLCASSGIDGGETQYFGPGTRLLVL.

This clone was observed a single time. The rearrangement joins TRBV7-2 to TRBJ2-5; possibly TRBD1 for D (5 bases). The CDR3 length is 13 residues. The germline gives CDR1 SGHTA, CDR2 FQGNSA. Trimming stripped 3 bases from V and 1 base from J, with 6 bases between. The CDR3 sequence: CASSFQGQETQYF. In DNA, the CDR3 is TGTGCCAGCAGCTTTCAGGGCCAAGAGACCCAGTACTTC.

The V gene is TRBV7-2, the J gene TRBJ1-5; D uncertain. CDR3 size: 13 residues. CDR1 SGHTA and CDR2 FQGNSA come from the germline V gene. Trimming took off 3 bases at V and 3 bases at J, with 6 bases between the two ends. The CDR3 bases are TGTGCCAGCAGCTTGAGGGTCAATCAGCCCCAGCATTTT. Translating gives CASSLRVNQPQHF. The full variable domain, in which reference TRBV7-2 and TRBJ1-5 provide the parts outside the CDR3, is GAGVSQSPSNKVTEKGKDVELRCDPISGHTALYWYRQSLGQGLEFLIYFQGNSAPDKSGLPSDRFSAERTGGSVSTLTIQRTQQEDSAVYLCASSLRVNQPQHFGDGTRLSIL.